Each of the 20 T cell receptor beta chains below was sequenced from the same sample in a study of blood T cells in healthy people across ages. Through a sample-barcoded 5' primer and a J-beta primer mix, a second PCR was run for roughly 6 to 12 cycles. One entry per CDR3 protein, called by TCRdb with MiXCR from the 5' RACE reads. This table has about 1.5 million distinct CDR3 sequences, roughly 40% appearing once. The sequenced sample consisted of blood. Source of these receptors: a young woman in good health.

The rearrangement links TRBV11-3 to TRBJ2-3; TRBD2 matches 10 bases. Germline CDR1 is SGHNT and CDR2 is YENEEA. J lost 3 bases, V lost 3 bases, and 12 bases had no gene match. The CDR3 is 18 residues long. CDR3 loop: CASSFSSPAGGFTDTQYF. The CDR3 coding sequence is TGTGCCAGCAGCTTCTCCTCTCCAGCGGGGGGGTTTACAGATACGCAGTATTTT.

The CDR3 DNA reads as TGTGCCAGCAGCCCCTCGGTTGGACTAGCGGGGGAAGAGACCCAGTACTTC. It yields the protein CASSPSVGLAGEETQYF. The rearrangement joins TRBV5-4 to TRBJ2-5; TRBD2 agrees at 13 bases. The CDR3 covers 17 residues. The germline V gene encodes CDR1 SGHNT and CDR2 YYREEE (reference sequence). J was trimmed by 3 bases and V by 4 bases; bases with no gene match: 9. The variable domain in full, with the rest retrieved from reference TRBV5-4 and TRBJ2-5, is ETGVTQSPTHLIKTRGQQVTLRCSSQSGHNTVSWYQQALGQGPQFIFQYYREEENGRGNFPPRFSGLQFPNYSSELNVNALELDDSALYLCASSPSVGLAGEETQYFGPGTRLLVL.

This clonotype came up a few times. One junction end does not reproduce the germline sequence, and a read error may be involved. The CDR3 here is CASSPLDGVSDTQYF. As DNA, the CDR3 is TGTGCTAGCAGCCCCCTGGATGGCGTTTCGGATACGCAGTATTTT. The chain joins TRBV7-7 to TRBJ2-3; D gene ambiguous. Germline-derived CDR1 and CDR2 are SSHAT and FNYEAQ (reference sequence). This CDR3 region has 15 residues. The full variable domain, with the rest looked up from reference TRBV7-7 and TRBJ2-3, is GAGVSQSPRYKVTKRGQDVTLRCDPISSHATLYWYQQALGQGPEFLTYFNYEAQPDKSGLPSDRFSAERPEGSISTLTIQRTEQRDSAMYRCASSPLDGVSDTQYFGPGTRLTVL.

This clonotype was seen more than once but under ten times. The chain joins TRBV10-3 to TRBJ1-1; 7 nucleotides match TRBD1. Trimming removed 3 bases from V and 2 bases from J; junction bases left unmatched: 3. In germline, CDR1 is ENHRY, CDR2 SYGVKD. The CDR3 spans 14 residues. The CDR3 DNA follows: TGTGCCATCAGTGACGGGACAGATAACACTGAAGCTTTCTTT. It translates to CAISDGTDNTEAFF.

The CDR3 DNA follows: TGTGCCAGCAGACCTGATATATACAATGAGCAGTTCTTC. It codes for CASRPDIYNEQFF. The rearrangement joins TRBV6-1 to TRBJ2-1; the D is unclear. CDR3 length: 13 amino acids. Germline V gives CDR1 MNHNS, CDR2 SASEGT. V lost 6 bases to trimming and J lost 4 bases, with 10 bases between them.

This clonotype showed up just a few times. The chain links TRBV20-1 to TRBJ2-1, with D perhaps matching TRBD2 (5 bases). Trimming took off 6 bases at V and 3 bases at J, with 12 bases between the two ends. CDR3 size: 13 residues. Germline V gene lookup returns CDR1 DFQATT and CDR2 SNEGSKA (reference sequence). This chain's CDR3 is CSALSGDYNEQFF. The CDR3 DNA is TGCAGTGCCCTAAGCGGAGACTACAATGAGCAGTTCTTC.

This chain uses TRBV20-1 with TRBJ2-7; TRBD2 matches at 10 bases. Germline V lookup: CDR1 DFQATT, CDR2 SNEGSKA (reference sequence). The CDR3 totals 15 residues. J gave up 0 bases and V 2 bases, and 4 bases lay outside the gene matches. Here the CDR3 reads CSARKPSGGSYEQYF. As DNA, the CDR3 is TGCAGTGCTAGAAAGCCTAGCGGGGGCTCCTACGAGCAGTACTTC.

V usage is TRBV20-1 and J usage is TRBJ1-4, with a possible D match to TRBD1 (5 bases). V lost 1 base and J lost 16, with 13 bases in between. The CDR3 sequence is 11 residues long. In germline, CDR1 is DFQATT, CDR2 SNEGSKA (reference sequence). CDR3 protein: CSARVPGLAFF. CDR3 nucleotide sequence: TGCAGTGCTAGAGTACCGGGACTTGCGTTTTTT.

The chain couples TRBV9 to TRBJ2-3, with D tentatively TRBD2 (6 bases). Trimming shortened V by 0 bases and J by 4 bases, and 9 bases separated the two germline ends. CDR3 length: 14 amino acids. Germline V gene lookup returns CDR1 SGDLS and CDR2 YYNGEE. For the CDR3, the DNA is TGTGCCAGCAGCGTAGACTCTAGCGCAGATACGCAGTATTTT. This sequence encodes CASSVDSSADTQYF.

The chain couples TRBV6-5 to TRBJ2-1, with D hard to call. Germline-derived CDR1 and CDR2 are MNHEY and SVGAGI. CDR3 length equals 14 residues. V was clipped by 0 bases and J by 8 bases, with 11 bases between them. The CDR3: CASSYSSTLDEQFF. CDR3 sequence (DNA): TGTGCCAGCAGTTACTCGAGTACATTAGATGAGCAGTTCTTC.

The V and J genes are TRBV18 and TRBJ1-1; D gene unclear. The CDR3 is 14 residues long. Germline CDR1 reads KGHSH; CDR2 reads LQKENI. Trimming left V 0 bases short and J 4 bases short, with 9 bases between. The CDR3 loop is CASSPPRDGTEAFF. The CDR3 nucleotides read TGTGCCAGCTCACCACCAAGGGATGGCACTGAAGCTTTCTTT.

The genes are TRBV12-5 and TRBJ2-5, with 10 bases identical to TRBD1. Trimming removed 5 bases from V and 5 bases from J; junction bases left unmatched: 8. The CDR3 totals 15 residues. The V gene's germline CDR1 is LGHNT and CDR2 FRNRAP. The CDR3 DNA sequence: TGTGCTAGTGGTCCGGGACAGGGGATGATGGAGACCCAGTACTTC. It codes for CASGPGQGMMETQYF.

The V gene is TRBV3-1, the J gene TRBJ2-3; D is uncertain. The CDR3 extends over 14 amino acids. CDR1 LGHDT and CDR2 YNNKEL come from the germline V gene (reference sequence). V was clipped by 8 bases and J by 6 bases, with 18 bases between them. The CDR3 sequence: CASGVALQTDTQYF. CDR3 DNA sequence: TGTGCCAGCGGGGTGGCATTACAGACTGATACGCAGTATTTT.

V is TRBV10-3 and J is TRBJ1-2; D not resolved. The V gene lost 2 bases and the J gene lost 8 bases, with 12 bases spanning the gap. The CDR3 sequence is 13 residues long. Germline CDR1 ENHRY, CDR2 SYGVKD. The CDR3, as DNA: TGTGCCATCAGTGAGGAACTGAAGATGGGCTACACCTTC. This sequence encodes CAISEELKMGYTF.

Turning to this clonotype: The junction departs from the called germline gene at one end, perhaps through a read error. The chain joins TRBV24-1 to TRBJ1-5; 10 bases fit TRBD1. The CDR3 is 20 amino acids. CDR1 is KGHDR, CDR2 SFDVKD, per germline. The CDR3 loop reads CATSALTGGPFSTRNQPQHF. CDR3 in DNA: TGTGCCACCAGTGCTTTGACAGGGGGCCCCTTCTCAACTCGCAATCAGCCCCAGCATTTT.

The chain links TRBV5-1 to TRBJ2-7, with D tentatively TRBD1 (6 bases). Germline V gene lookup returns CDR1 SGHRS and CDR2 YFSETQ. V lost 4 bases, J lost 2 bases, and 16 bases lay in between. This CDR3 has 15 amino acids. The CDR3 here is CASSPSGHDAYEQYF. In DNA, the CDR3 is TGCGCCAGCAGCCCCTCGGGACACGACGCCTACGAGCAGTACTTC.

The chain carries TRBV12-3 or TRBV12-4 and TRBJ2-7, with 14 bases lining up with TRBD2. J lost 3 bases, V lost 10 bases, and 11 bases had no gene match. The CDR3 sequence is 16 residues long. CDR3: CAIKNNGTSGSYEQYF. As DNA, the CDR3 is TGTGCCATCAAAAATAATGGGACTAGCGGGAGCTACGAGCAGTACTTC.

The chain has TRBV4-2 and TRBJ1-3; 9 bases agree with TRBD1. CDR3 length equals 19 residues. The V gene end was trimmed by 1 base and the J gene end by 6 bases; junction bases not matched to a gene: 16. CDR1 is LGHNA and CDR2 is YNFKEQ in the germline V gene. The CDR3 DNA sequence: TGTGCCAGCAGCCAAGTAGTGGGAACAGGGGGCACAGTGTTAAACACCATATATTTT. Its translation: CASSQVVGTGGTVLNTIYF.

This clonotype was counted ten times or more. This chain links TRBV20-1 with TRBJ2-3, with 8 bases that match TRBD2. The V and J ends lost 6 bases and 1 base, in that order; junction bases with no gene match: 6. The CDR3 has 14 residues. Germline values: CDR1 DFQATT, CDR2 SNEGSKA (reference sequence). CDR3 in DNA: TGCAGTGCCCGTGTAGCGGGACGCACAGATACGCAGTATTTT. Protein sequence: CSARVAGRTDTQYF.

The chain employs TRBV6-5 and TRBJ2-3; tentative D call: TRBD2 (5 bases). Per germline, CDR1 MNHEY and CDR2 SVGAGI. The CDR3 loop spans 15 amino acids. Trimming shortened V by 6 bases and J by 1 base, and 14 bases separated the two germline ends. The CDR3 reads CASRPFGVGTDTQYF. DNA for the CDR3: TGTGCCAGCAGACCCTTCGGGGTAGGCACAGATACGCAGTATTTT.